The present T cell receptor beta chain was sequenced within a study of beta chain features in type 1 diabetes. Across the study: Examination of sorted cells across all samples involved over 95 million cells.

The study reverse transcribed the entire isolated RNA, so it sequenced expressed TCRB transcripts. Clones were sequenced by immunoSEQ multiplex PCR, and TCRdb holds only the in-frame ones, with some missing. This sample yields approximately 250,000 clones, of which 16% are seen a single time; about 0.085% belongs to the top ten. By way of CD45RO/CCR7/CD25/CD127/CD95/CD27, the CD4+ regulatory, stem cell-like memory, central memory and naive cells were sorted. Sorted cells reached over 95% purity in every population. V shed 6 bases, J shed 7 bases, and the junction held 14 bases outside the gene matches. The germline V gene encodes CDR1 SEHNR and CDR2 FQNEAQ (reference sequence). CDR3 length: 16 residues. Findings of the study overall: Any PCR bias toward short templates would affect both groups alike. Shortening of TCRB CDR3s, moderate but significant, appeared in all four CD4+ subsets of Type 1 diabetes patients.

This clone was seen a few times. The antigen remains undetermined. Material for sequencing was naive CD4+ T cells from blood. This sequence joins TRBV7-9 and TRBJ2-7; 11 nucleotides line up with TRBD2. The clonotype comes from a man younger than 45 with type 1 diabetes. The CDR3 loop is CASSLSALAGVVEQYF. Written as DNA, the CDR3 is TGTGCCAGCAGTCTCTCCGCACTAGCGGGAGTTGTAGAGCAGTACTTC.